The rows below give T cell receptor beta chains drawn from one sample of a study of lung T cells in sarcoidosis with Löfgren's syndrome. MiXCR, run by TCRdb on the reads, gives a single entry per CDR3 protein. The table records about 9,400 distinct CDR3 sequences, just under 20% of them present only once. The sample consisted of CD4+ T cells from bronchoalveolar lavage. Receptor source: a human donor with sarcoidosis (Löfgren's syndrome or another form), or a control subject (not recorded which). CDR3s include the opening cysteine and the closing phenylalanine or tryptophan. The D gene is left open where the match is weak. Rows may omit the clone size; those that give it use once, few, many or a size class.

J gene	V gene	clone size	D gene	CDR3 DNA	CDR3 protein
TRBJ1-4	TRBV6-1	few	TRBD1	TGTGCCAGCACTAACCATCATAACAGGGGCACTAATGAAAAACTGTTTTTT	CASTNHHNRGTNEKLFF
TRBJ2-7	TRBV28	many	TRBD2	TGTGCCAGCAGTTTCCACCGGGGGAGCGGGACCTCCTACGAGCAGTACTTC	CASSFHRGSGTSYEQYF
TRBJ1-2	TRBV6-1	many	.	TGTGCCATCCAGCTAACCGGGCAGGTCACAAGCTACACCTTC	CAIQLTGQVTSYTF
TRBJ1-5	TRBV3-1	many	TRBD1	TGTGCCAGCAGCCATGTTGGGACAGGGGGCCGACAGCCCCAGCATTTT	CASSHVGTGGRQPQHF
TRBJ2-7	TRBV3-1	few	TRBD2	TGTGCCAGCAGCCAAGAGGGCCTAGCGGGAGCCTACGAGCAGTACTTC	CASSQEGLAGAYEQYF
TRBJ2-1	TRBV6-1	medium-sized	.	TGTGCCAGCAGTGAGACTGCGGGACACAGCTCCTACAATGAGCAGTTCTTC	CASSETAGHSSYNEQFF
TRBJ1-1	TRBV12-3/TRBV12-4	.	.	TGTGCCAGCAGCTACTTCGGGGGGAGCACTGAAGCTTTCTTC	CASSYFGGSTEAFF
TRBJ1-4	TRBV6-1	medium-sized	.	TGTGCCAGCAGTCATCCTCTCAGTGGGCCTGAAAAACTGTTTTTT	CASSHPLSGPEKLFF
TRBJ2-3	TRBV29-1	.	.	TGCAGCGTCGATGGCCCGAAAGGTACGCAGTATTTT	CSVDGPKGTQYF
TRBJ2-7	TRBV27	medium-sized	.	TGTGCCAGCAGTTTATCGACGGGGTCCAGCGAGCAGTACTTC	CASSLSTGSSEQYF
TRBJ2-3	TRBV7-8	medium-sized	.	TGTGCCAGCAGCTTTCTGACAGTCTGGGGCACAGATACGCAGTATTTT	CASSFLTVWGTDTQYF
TRBJ1-4	TRBV11-2	.	.	TGTGCCAGCAGCTTCTCGGCGGGGGGTAATGACAAACTGTTTTTT	CASSFSAGGNDKLFF
TRBJ2-1	TRBV7-2	medium-sized	TRBD2	TGTGCCAGCAGCGTGACTAGCGGAGTTTACAATGAGCAGTTCTTC	CASSVTSGVYNEQFF
TRBJ2-2	TRBV6-1	many	.	TGTGCCAGCAGTGAAGCGATTAGTGGCACCGGGGAGCTGTTTTTT	CASSEAISGTGELFF
TRBJ1-6	TRBV6-6	medium-sized	.	TGTGCCAGCAGTTACCGCGGAGAGAATTCACCCCTCCACTTT	CASSYRGENSPLHF
TRBJ2-7	TRBV20-1	many	.	TGCAGTGCTATGCGAAGGGGGGGATGGCGGCAGTACTTC	CSAMRRGGWRQYF
TRBJ1-2	TRBV10-3	.	.	TGTGCCATATCCCTCGCTGGAGAAGACTATGGCTACACCTTC	CAISLAGEDYGYTF
TRBJ2-2	TRBV5-1	few	TRBD2	TGCGCCAGCAGCTTCTCCGGGACTAGCGGGAGTTTCGGCGGGGAGCTGTTTTTT	CASSFSGTSGSFGGELFF
TRBJ2-3	TRBV7-2	medium-sized	.	TGTGCCAGTCACTTGGGGAGACAGGCCCCCACAGATACGCAGTATTTT	CASHLGRQAPTDTQYF
TRBJ1-6	TRBV2	few	.	TGTGCCAGCAGTGAAAAACAGGCAAGCTCCTATAATTCACCCCTCCACTTT	CASSEKQASSYNSPLHF
TRBJ2-3	TRBV20-1	many	TRBD2	TGCAGTGCTAGGCGTACCCAGCGGGGGGGCACAGATACGCAGTATTTT	CSARRTQRGGTDTQYF
TRBJ2-7	TRBV29-1	many	TRBD1	TGCAGCGTTGAGGCCGGGACAGACTACGAGCAGTACTTC	CSVEAGTDYEQYF
TRBJ2-1	TRBV2	.	.	TGCGCCAGCAGCAAAGCGTCTAGTTACAGTGAGCAGTTCTTC	CASSKASSYSEQFF
TRBJ1-2	TRBV7-9	medium-sized	.	TGTGCCAGCAGCTTATCGAGGTCTAACTATGGCTACACCTTC	CASSLSRSNYGYTF
TRBJ1-2	TRBV5-6	many	.	TGTGCCAGCAGGTCCGCCTATGGCTACACCTTC	CASRSAYGYTF
TRBJ2-3	TRBV12-3/TRBV12-4	medium-sized	TRBD1	TGTGCCAGCAGCAAGGGACAGGGGATTGGTACGCAGTATTTT	CASSKGQGIGTQYF
TRBJ1-1	TRBV6-1	many	.	TGTGCCAGCAGTGGCACGGCGACCACTGAAGCTTTCTTT	CASSGTATTEAFF
TRBJ2-2	TRBV28	medium-sized	TRBD1	TGTGCCAGCACCCCCGGGGGACAGGGGGCGTATACCGGGGAGCTGTTTTTT	CASTPGGQGAYTGELFF
TRBJ2-6	TRBV7-6	.	.	TGTGCTAGCAGCGTAAGCTCTGGGGCCAACGTCCCGACTTTC	CASSVSSGANVPTF
TRBJ2-6	TRBV10-3	many	.	TGTGCCACCAGCGCGACGGCAGGGGCCAACGTCCTGACTTTC	CATSATAGANVLTF
TRBJ2-3	TRBV7-2	.	TRBD2	TGTGCCAGCAGCTTGAAACTAGCGGGAGGAAATACGCAGTATTTT	CASSLKLAGGNTQYF
TRBJ2-7	TRBV10-3	many	TRBD2	TGTGCCATCAGGGACACTGTAGCGGGTGGCTACGAGCAGTACTTC	CAIRDTVAGGYEQYF
TRBJ2-7	TRBV11-2	many	TRBD2	TGTGCCAGCAGCCCAGCCGGTGCTAGCGGGAGATACGAGCAGTACTTC	CASSPAGASGRYEQYF
TRBJ1-2	TRBV12-3/TRBV12-4	many	TRBD1	TGTGCCAGCAGCCGCCAAGGGACAGAGTATGGCTACACCTTC	CASSRQGTEYGYTF
TRBJ2-3	TRBV28	medium-sized	TRBD1	TGTGCCAGCAGTTTGGGACAGGGCGCAGATACGCAGTATTTT	CASSLGQGADTQYF
TRBJ2-5	TRBV2	many	.	TGTGCCAGCAGTGAAAGAGTTCCGGGGACCCAGTACTTC	CASSERVPGTQYF
TRBJ2-5	TRBV29-1	few	.	TGCAGCGGTACAGGGCAAGAGACCCAGTACTTC	CSGTGQETQYF
TRBJ2-3	TRBV19	many	.	TGTGCCAGTAGTAGTTCGGGGACCACAGATACGCAGTATTTT	CASSSSGTTDTQYF
TRBJ2-7	TRBV3-1	many	.	TGTGCCAGCAGACTCCAGGGGGGACAGCAGTACTTC	CASRLQGGQQYF